This entry features one T cell receptor (beta chain) sequence. Its antigen is not known. The sample originates from a study of T-cell memory formation after mild COVID-19. The overall study: TCR clusters were largely donor specific.

With constant-segment primers, 5'RACE yielded cDNA libraries of TCR alpha and TCR beta that carried sample barcodes and UMIs. TCRdb reprocessed the 5' RACE reads via MiXCR and lists one record per CDR3 protein. This sample has more than 350,000 distinct CDR3 sequences, with 20% to 25% found just once. CDR3 length equals 13 residues. V lost 8 bases and J lost 15, with 23 bases in between. CDR1 and CDR2 (germline): KGHSH, LQKENI. Study-wide points: Contracting CD8+ clones were enriched in EMRA, CD4+ mainly in CM and EM. Clones shrinking from day 15 to 85 showed even CD4/CD8 mixes; later expanders tilted CD4+.

The V gene is TRBV18, the J gene TRBJ2-1, with D tentatively TRBD1 (7 bases). The clonotype was recovered from an adult woman who had mild COVID-19 (a few samples of this study predate the infection). Cell type and time point are not known. The sequenced sample was PBMCs or a T cell subset sorted from them (not recorded which). CDR3 nucleotides: TGTGCCAGCAGCACCCAGGGGGACTCAAAAACGTTCTTC. Protein: CASSTQGDSKTFF. Full variable domain (outside the CDR3, taken from reference TRBV18 and TRBJ2-1): NAGVMQNPRHLVRRRGQEARLRCSPMKGHSHVYWYRQLPEEGLKFMVYLQKENIIDESGMPKERFSAEFPKEGPSILRIQQVVRGDSAAYFCASSTQGDSKTFFGPGTRLTVL.